The 3 T cell receptor beta chains below all came from one sample that was sequenced in a study of vaccination effects on CD4 cells after COVID-19. Their specific antigens are unknown. TCRdb keeps only in-frame clones here, not all; method: immunoSEQ multiplex PCR. The repertoire holds about 69,000 clones, with under 80% as singletons. Before sequencing took place, the ViraFEST assay used viral peptide pools to expand antigen-specific CD4+ T cells. CD4+ T cell isolation took place after 10 days of culture. Participants were vaccinated with two doses of either the BNT162b2 or mRNA-1273 vaccine. The sequenced sample was CD4+ T cells from PBMCs cultured with HCoV-OC43 spike peptides, obtained after COVID-19 vaccination. The subset denotes: HCoV-OC43 spike overlapping peptide pool stimulation. The receptor source for this set is a human donor who received a COVID-19 vaccine.

The gene calls are TRBV7-2 and TRBJ1-5; D gene uncertain. The CDR3 runs to 14 residues. Between the trimmed V and J ends, which lost 4 bases and 2 bases, there was a span of 9 bases. Germline V CDR1 and CDR2: SGHTA, FQGNSA. CDR3 sequence reads: CASSSLQGNQPQHF. In DNA form, the CDR3 reads TGTGCCAGCAGCTCCCTTCAGGGCAATCAGCCCCAGCATTTT.

The chain has TRBV3-1 (or the pseudogene TRBV3-2) and TRBJ1-4; D unresolved. CDR3 length: 16 residues. The germline gives CDR1 LGHDT, CDR2 YNNKEL (reference sequence). Trimming stripped 2 bases from V and 0 bases from J, with 10 bases between. CDR3: CASSQKSTATNEKLFF. The CDR3 DNA sequence: TGTGCCAGCAGCCAAAAATCGACTGCAACTAATGAAAAACTGTTTTTT.

This clone was counted a few times. The rearrangement uses TRBV6-5 and TRBJ2-5; 7 bases map to TRBD2. The CDR3 is made up of 14 amino acids. V gave up 2 bases and J gave up 4 bases; unmatched junction bases: 4. Looked up from germline, CDR1 is MNHEY and CDR2 is SVGAGI. As DNA, the CDR3 is TGTGCCAGCAGTTACCCGGGGGGTGGAGAGACCCAGTACTTC. This codes for CASSYPGGGETQYF.